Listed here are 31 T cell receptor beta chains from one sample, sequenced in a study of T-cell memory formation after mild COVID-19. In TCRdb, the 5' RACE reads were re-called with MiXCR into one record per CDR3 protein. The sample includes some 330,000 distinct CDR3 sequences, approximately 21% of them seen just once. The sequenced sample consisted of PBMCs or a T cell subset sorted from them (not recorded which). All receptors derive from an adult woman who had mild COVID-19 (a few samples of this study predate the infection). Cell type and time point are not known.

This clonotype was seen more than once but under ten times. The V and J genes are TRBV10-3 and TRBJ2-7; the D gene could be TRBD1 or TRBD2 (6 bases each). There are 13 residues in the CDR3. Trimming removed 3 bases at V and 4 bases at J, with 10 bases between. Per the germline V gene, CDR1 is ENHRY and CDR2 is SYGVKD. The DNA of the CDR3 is TGTGCCATCAGTGACAGAGGGGGGTACGAGCAGTACTTC. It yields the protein CAISDRGGYEQYF.

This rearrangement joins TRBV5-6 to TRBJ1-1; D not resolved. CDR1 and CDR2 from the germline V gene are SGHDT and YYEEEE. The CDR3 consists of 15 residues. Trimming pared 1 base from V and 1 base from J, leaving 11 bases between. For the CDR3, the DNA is TGTGCCAGCAGCTTGTCGCAGCGTACGAACACTGAAGCTTTCTTT. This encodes CASSLSQRTNTEAFF.

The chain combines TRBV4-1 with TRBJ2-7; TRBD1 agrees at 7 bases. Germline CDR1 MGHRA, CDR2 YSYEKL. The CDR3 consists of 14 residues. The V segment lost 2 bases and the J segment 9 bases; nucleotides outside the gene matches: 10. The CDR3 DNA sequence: TGCGCCAGCAGCCAACCGGGACAGAAGTTTTTGCAGTACTTC. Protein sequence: CASSQPGQKFLQYF.

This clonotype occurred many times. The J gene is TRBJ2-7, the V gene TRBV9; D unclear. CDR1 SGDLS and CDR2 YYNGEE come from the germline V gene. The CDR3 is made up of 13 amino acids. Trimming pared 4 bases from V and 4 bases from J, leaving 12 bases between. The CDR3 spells CASSQHSEYEQYF. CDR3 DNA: TGTGCCAGCAGCCAACACTCGGAATACGAGCAGTACTTC. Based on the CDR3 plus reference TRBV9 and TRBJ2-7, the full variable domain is DSGVTQTPKHLITATGQRVTLRCSPRSGDLSVYWYQQSLDQGLQFLIQYYNGEERAKGNILERFSAQQFPDLHSELNLSSLELGDSALYFCASSQHSEYEQYFGPGTRLTVT.

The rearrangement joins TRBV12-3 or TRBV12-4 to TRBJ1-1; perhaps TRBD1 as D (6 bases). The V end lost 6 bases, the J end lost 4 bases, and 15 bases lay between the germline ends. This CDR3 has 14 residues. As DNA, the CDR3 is TGTGCCAGCAGGACACAGGGATGGGGCACTGAAGCTTTCTTT. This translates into CASRTQGWGTEAFF.

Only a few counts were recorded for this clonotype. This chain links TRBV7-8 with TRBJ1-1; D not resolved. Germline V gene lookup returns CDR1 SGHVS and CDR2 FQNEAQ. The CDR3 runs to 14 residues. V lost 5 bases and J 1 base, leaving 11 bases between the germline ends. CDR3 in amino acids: CASSHAETNTEAFF. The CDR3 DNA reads TGTGCCAGCAGCCACGCCGAGACGAACACTGAAGCTTTCTTT.

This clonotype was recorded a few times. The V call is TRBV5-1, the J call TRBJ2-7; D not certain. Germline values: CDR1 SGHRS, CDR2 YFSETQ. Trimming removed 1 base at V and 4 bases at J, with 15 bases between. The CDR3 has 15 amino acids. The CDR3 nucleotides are TGCGCCAGCAGCTTGTTACCGGCTCCCGATTACGAGCAGTACTTC. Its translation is CASSLLPAPDYEQYF.

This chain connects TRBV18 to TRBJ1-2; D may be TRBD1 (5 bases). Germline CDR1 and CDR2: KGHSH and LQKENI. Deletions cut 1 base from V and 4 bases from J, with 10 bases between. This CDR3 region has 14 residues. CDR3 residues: CASSPRQTSYGYTF. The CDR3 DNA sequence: TGTGCCAGCTCACCACGACAGACCAGCTATGGCTACACCTTC. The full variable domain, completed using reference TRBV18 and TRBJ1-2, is NAGVMQNPRHLVRRRGQEARLRCSPMKGHSHVYWYRQLPEEGLKFMVYLQKENIIDESGMPKERFSAEFPKEGPSILRIQQVVRGDSAAYFCASSPRQTSYGYTFGSGTRLTVV.

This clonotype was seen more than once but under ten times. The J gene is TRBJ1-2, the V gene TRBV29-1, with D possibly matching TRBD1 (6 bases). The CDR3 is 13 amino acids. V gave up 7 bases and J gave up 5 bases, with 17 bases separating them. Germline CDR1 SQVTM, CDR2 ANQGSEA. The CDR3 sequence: CSALKGGDYGYTF. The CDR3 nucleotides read TGCAGCGCCCTAAAGGGGGGGGATTATGGCTACACCTTC.

CDR3 coding DNA: TGTGCCAGCAGTGTCTCATTAGGGGGGAAAAATGAGCAGTTCTTC. Residues: CASSVSLGGKNEQFF. The chain recombines TRBV12-3 or TRBV12-4 with TRBJ2-1; D may correspond to TRBD1 or TRBD2 (6 bases each). CDR3 length: 15 amino acids. Trimming took 5 bases from V and 7 from J, leaving 18 bases between them.

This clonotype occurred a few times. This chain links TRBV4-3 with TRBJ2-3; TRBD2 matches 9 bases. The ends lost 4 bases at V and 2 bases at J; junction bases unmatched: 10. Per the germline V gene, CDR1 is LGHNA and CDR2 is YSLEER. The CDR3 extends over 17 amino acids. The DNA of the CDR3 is TGCGCCAGCAGCCCTAGGGGGGGACTAGCAGTCACAGATACGCAGTATTTT. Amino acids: CASSPRGGLAVTDTQYF.

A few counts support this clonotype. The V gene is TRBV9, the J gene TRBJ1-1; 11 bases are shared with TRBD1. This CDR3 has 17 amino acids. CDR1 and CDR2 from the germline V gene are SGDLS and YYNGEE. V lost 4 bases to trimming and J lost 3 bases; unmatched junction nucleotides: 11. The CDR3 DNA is TGTGCCAGCAGCCCCGGACAGGGGGCGCTCGTAGACACTGAAGCTTTCTTT. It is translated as CASSPGQGALVDTEAFF. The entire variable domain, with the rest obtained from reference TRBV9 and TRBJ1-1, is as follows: DSGVTQTPKHLITATGQRVTLRCSPRSGDLSVYWYQQSLDQGLQFLIQYYNGEERAKGNILERFSAQQFPDLHSELNLSSLELGDSALYFCASSPGQGALVDTEAFFGQGTRLTVV.

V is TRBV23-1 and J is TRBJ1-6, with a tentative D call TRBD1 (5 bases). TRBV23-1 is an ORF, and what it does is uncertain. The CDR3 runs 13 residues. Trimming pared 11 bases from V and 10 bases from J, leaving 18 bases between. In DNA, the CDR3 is TGCGCCCCCATTTGGGACCCAAACTCACCCCTCCACTTT. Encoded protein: CAPIWDPNSPLHF.

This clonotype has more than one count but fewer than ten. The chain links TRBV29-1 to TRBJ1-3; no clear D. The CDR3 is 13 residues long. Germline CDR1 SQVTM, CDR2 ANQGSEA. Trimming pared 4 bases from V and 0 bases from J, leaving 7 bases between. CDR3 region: CSVVSSSGNTIYF. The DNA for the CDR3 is TGCAGCGTTGTGTCCAGCTCTGGAAACACCATATATTTT.

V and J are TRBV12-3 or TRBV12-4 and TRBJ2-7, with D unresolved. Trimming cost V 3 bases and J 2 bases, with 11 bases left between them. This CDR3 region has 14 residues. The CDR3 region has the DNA TGTGCCAGCAGTTTCGGGCGGCGAGCCTACGAGCAGTACTTC. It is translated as CASSFGRRAYEQYF.

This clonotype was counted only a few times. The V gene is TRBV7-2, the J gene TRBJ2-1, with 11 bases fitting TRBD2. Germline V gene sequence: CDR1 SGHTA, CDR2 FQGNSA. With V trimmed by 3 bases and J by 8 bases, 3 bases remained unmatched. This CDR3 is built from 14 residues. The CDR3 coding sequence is TGTGCCAGCAGCTTGACTAGCGGGGATCATGAGCAGTTCTTC. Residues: CASSLTSGDHEQFF.

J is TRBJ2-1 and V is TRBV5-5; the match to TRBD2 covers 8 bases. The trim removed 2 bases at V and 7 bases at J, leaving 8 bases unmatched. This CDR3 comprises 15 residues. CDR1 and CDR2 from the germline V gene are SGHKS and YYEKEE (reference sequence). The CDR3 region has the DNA TGTGCCAGCAGCTTCGTAGCGGGGCTTAGGAATGAGCAGTTCTTC. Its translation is CASSFVAGLRNEQFF.

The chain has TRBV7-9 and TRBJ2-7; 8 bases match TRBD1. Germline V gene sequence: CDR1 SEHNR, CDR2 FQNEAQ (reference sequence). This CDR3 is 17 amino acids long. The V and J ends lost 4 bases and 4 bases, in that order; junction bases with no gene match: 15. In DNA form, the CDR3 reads TGTGCCAGCAGCTCCAACCCCGGACAGGGAAGTTTGTACGAGCAGTACTTC. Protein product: CASSSNPGQGSLYEQYF.

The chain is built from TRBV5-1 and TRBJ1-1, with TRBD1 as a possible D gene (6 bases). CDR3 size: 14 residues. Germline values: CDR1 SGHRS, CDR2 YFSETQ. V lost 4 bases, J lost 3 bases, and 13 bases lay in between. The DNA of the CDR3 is TGCGCCAGCAGCCCCTTATCAGGGGACACTGAAGCTTTCTTT. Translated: CASSPLSGDTEAFF.

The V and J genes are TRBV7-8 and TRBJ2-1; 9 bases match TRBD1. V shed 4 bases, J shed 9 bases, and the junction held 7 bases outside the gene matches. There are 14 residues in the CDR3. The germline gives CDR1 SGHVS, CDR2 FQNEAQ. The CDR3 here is CASSWTQGAAEQFF. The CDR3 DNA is TGTGCCAGCAGCTGGACACAGGGGGCGGCTGAGCAGTTCTTC.

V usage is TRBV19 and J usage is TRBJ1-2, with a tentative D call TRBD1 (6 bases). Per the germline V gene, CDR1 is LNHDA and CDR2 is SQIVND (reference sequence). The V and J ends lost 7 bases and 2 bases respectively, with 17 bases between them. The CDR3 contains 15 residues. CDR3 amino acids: CASTEQGRGNYGYTF. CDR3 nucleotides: TGTGCCAGTACCGAACAGGGACGGGGGAACTATGGCTACACCTTC.

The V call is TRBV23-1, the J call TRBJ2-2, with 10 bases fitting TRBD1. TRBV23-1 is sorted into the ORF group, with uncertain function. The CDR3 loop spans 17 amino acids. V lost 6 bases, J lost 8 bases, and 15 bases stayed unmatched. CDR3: CASRIDVGTGAIGELFF. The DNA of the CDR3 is TGCGCCAGCAGGATCGATGTTGGGACAGGGGCTATAGGGGAGCTGTTTTTT.

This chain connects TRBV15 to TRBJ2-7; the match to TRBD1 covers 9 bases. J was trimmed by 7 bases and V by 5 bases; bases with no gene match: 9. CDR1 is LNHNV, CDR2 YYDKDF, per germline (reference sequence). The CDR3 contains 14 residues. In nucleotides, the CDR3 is TGTGCCACCAGCCCTGCGACAGGGGGGGATGAGCAGTACTTC. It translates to CATSPATGGDEQYF. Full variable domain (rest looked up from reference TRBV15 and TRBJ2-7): DAMVIQNPRYQVTQFGKPVTLSCSQTLNHNVMYWYQQKSSQAPKLLFHYYDKDFNNEADTPDNFQSRRPNTSFCFLDIRSPGLGDTAMYLCATSPATGGDEQYFGPGTRLTVT.

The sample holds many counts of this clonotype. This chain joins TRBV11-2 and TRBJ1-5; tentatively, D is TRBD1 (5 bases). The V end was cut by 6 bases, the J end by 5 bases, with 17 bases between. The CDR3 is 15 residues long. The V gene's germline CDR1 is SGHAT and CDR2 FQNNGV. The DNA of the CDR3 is TGTGCCAGCAGTCTAATGGGGGGTAAGGATCAGCCCCAGCATTTT. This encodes CASSLMGGKDQPQHF.

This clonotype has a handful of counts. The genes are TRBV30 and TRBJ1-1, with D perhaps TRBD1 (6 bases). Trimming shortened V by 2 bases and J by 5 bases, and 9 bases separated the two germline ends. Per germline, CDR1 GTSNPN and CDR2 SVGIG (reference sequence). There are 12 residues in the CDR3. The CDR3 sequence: CAWSRQGTEAFF. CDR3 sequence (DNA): TGTGCCTGGAGTCGGCAGGGGACTGAAGCTTTCTTT.

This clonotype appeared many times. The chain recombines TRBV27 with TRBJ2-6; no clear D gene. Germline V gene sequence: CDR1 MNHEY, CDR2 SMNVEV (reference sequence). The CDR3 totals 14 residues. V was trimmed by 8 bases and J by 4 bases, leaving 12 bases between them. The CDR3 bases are TGTGCCAGCTCTTCAGCTGTCGGGGCCAACGTCCTGACTTTC. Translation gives CASSSAVGANVLTF.

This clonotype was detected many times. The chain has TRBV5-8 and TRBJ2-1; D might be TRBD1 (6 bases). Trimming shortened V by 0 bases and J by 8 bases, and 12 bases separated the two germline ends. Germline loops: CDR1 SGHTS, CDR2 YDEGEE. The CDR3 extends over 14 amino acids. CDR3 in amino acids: CASSLGDMDYEQFF. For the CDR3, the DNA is TGTGCCAGCAGCTTGGGGGACATGGATTATGAGCAGTTCTTC. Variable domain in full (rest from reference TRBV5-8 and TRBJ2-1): EAGVTQSPTHLIKTRGQQATLRCSPISGHTSVYWYQQALGLGLQFLLWYDEGEERNRGNFPPRFSGRQFPNYSSELNVNALELEDSALYLCASSLGDMDYEQFFGPGTRLTVL.

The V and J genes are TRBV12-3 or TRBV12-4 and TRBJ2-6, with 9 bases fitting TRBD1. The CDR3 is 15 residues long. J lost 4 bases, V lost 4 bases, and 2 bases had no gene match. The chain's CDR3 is CASSWTGDGANVLTF. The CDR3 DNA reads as TGTGCCAGCAGTTGGACAGGGGACGGGGCCAACGTCCTGACTTTC.

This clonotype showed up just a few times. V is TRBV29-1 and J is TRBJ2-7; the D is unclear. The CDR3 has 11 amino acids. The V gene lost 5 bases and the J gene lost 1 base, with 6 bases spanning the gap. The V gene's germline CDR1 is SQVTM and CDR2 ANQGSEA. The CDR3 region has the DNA TGCAGCGTTATAGGGTCCTACGAGCAGTACTTC. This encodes CSVIGSYEQYF.

CDR3 sequence: CASSAGTTRTQYF. The CDR3 nucleotides read TGTGCCAGCAGCGCCGGGACCACCCGGACCCAGTACTTC. The V call is TRBV9, the J call TRBJ2-5; D is perhaps TRBD1 or TRBD2 (5 bases each). Germline-derived CDR1 and CDR2 are SGDLS and YYNGEE. The CDR3 has 13 amino acids. The germline V and J ends were trimmed by 3 bases and 7 bases, with 13 bases remaining between them.

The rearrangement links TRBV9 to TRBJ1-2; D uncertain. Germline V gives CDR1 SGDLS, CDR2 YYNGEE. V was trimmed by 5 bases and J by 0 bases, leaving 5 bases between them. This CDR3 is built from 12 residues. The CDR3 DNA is TGTGCCAGCAGGCCCGCTAACTATGGCTACACCTTC. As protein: CASRPANYGYTF.